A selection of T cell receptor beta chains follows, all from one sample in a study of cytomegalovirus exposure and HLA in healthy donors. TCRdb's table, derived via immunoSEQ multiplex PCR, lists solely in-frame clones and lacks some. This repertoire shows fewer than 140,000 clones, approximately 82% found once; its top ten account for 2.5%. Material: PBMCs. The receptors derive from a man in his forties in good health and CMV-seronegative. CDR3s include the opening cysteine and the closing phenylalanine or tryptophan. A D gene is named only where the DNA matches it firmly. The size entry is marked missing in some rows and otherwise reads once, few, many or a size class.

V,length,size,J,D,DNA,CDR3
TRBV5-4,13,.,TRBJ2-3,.,TGTGCCAGCAGCTTAGCAGGGGAGGATACGCAGTATTTT,CASSLAGEDTQYF
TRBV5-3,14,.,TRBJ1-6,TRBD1,TGTGCCAGAAGGGGGGGACAGGACCAGACACCCCTCCACTTT,CARRGGQDQTPLHF
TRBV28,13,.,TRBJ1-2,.,TGTGCCAGCAGTTCGGACATGAACTATGGCTACACCTTC,CASSSDMNYGYTF
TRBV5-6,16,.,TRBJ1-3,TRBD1,TGTGCCAGCAGCCGTCGGGACAGGGGAAAGGGAAACACCATATATTTT,CASSRRDRGKGNTIYF
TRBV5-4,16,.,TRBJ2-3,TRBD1,TGTGCCAGCAGCCCGGGACAGGCTAACCCCACAGATACGCAGTATTTT,CASSPGQANPTDTQYF
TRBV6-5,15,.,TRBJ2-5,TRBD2,TGTGCCAGCAGGGAGGGAGCGGGGGGGCAAGAGACCCAGTACTTC,CASREGAGGQETQYF
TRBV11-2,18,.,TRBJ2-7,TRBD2,TGTGCCAGCAGCCCGCATCGGGCGGGGGGGCTCACATCCTACGAGCAGTACTTC,CASSPHRAGGLTSYEQYF
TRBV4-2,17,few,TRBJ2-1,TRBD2,TGTGCCAGCAGCCCCCAGGGACTAGCGGATACCTACAATGAGCAGTTCTTC,CASSPQGLADTYNEQFF
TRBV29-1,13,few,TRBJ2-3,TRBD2,TGCAGCGTTGATGTAGCGGGGCGCGAGGCGCAGTATTTT,CSVDVAGREAQYF
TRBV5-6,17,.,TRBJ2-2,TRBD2,TGTGCCAGCAGCTTGCTAGCGGGGGCCCCGAACACCGGGGAGCTGTTTTTT,CASSLLAGAPNTGELFF
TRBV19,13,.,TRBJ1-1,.,TGTGCCAGTAGTAGGGGAGAGAACACTGAAGCTTTCTTT,CASSRGENTEAFF
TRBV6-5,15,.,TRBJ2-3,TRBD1,TGTGCCAGCACCGATGGGACAGGGGGGATGGATACGCAGTATTTT,CASTDGTGGMDTQYF
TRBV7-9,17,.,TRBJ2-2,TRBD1,TGTTCCAGCAGCCAGACAGTTGGGACAGGGAACACCGGGGAGCTGTTTTTT,CSSSQTVGTGNTGELFF
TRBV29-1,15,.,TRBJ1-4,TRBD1,TGCAGCGTTTCGGGACAGGGGGCGTTGCCAGAAAAACTGTTTTTT,CSVSGQGALPEKLFF
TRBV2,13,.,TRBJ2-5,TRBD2,TGTGCCAGCAGCATAGCGGGGGAAGAGACCCAGTACTTC,CASSIAGEETQYF
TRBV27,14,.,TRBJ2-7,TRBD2,TGTGCCAGCAGTTTGAGGACTAGCGGCTGCGAGCAGTACTTC,CASSLRTSGCEQYF
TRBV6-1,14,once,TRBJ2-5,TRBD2,TGTGCCAGCAGTGTCCAGCGGGGGCAAGAGACCCAGTACTTC,CASSVQRGQETQYF
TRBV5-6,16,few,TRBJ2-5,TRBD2,TGTGCCAGCAGCTCCCGGGCAGCGGGGGGGCGGGAGACCCAGTACTTC,CASSSRAAGGRETQYF
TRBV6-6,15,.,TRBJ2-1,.,TGTGCCAGCAGTTACTCGGGCCACTCCTACAATGAGCAGTTCTTC,CASSYSGHSYNEQFF
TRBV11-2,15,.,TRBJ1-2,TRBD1,TGTGCCAGCAGCCTGGACAGGTGGGCTTATTATGGCTACACCTTC,CASSLDRWAYYGYTF